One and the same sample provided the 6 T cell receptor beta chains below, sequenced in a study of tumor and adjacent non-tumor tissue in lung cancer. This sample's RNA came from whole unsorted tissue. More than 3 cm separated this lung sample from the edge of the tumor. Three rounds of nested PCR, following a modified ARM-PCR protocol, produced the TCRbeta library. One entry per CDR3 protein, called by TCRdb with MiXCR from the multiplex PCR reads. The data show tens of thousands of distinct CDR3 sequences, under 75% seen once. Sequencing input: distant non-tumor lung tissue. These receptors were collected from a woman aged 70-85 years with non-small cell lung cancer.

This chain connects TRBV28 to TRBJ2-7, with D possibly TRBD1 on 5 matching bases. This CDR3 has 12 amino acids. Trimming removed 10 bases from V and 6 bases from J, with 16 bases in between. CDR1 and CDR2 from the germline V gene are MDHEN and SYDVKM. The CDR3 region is CAISHQGPEQYF. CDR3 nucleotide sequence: TGTGCCATAAGTCACCAGGGCCCCGAGCAGTACTTC. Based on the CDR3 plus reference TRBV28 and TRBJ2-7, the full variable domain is DVKVTQSSRYLVKRTGEKVFLECVQDMDHENMFWYRQDPGLGLRLIYFSYDVKMKEKGDIPEGYSVSREKKERFSLILESASTNQTSMYLCAISHQGPEQYFGPGTRLTVT.

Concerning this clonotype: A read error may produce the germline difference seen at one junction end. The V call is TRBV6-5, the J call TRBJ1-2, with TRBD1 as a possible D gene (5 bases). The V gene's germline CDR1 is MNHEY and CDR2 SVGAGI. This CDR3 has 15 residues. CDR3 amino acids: CTSSYSRGGLYGYTF. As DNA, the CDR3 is TGTACCAGCAGTTACTCACGCGGGGGACTTTATGGCTACACCTTC.

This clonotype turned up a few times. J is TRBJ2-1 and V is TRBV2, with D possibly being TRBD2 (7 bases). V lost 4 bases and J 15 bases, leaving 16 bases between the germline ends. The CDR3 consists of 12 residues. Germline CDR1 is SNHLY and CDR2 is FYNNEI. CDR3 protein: CASSVTGGLSFF. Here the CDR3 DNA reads TGTGCCAGCAGTGTTACGGGGGGCCTGTCGTTCTTC.

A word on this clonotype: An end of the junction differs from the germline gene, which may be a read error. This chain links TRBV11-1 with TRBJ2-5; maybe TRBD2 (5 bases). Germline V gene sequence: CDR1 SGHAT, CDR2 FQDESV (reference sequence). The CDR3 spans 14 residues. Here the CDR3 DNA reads TGTGCCATCAGCTTAGCACTAGTGGAAGAGACCCACTACTTC. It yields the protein CAISLALVEETHYF. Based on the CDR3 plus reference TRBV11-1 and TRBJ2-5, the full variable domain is EAEVAQSPRYKITEKSQAVAFWCDPISGHATLYWYRQILGQGPELLVQFQDESVVDDSQLPKDRFSAERLKGVDSTLKIQPAELGDSAMYLCAISLALVEETHYFGPGTRLLVL.

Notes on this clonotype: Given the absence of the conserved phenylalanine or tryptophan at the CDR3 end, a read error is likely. CDR3 in DNA: TGTAGCGTTGAAAGTGAATCCGAACAGTACTCC. It codes for CSVESESEQYS. The V gene is TRBV29-1, the J gene TRBJ2-7; TRBD2 might be the D (5 bases). There are 11 residues in the CDR3. CDR1 is SQVTM, CDR2 ANQGSEA, per germline.

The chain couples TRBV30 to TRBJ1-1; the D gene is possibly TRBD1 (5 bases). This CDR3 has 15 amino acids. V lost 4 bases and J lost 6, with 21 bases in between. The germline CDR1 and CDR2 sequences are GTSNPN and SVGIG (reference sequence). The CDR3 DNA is TGTGCCTGGACCCACCCGCAGGGCGAGCGCGCTGAAGCTTTCTTT. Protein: CAWTHPQGERAEAFF.